These 31 T cell receptor beta chains were sequenced from one sample in a study of human T cells and chemical hapten exposure. TCRdb ran MiXCR on the RACE reads and lists one entry per CDR3 protein. The sample holds about 92,000 distinct CDR3 sequences, about 11% seen once. Time point specified: patch test 3, about 24 weeks after DPC sensitization. Treatment specified: therapeutic diphenylcyclopropenone sensitization with weekly scalp DPC. The specimen comprised whole blood, sampled in connection with sensitization to the hapten diphenylcyclopropenone (DPC). The receptor set was obtained from a woman aged 30 to 39 with alopecia areata. Some clones in this sample may be carry-over from other donors' samples.

This rearrangement joins TRBV5-1 to TRBJ1-1; D is uncertain. The CDR3 is 15 amino acids. V was cut by 4 bases and J by 3 bases, with 16 bases left in between. CDR1 SGHRS and CDR2 YFSETQ come from the germline V gene. The CDR3 here is CASSLTEGTYTEAFF. The CDR3 DNA reads TGCGCCAGCAGCCTCACCGAGGGAACTTACACTGAAGCTTTCTTT.

This chain links TRBV5-5 with TRBJ2-1; D remains ambiguous. Trimming took 5 bases from V and 8 from J, leaving 17 bases between them. The CDR3 has 14 residues. Germline lookup yields CDR1 SGHKS and CDR2 YYEKEE (reference sequence). The CDR3: CASSLITSLDEQFF. The DNA of the CDR3 is TGTGCCAGCAGTTTGATCACATCCCTCGATGAGCAGTTCTTC.

This clonotype has a count of ten or more. The genes are TRBV12-3 or TRBV12-4 and TRBJ1-1; D gene unclear. The CDR3 loop spans 13 amino acids. V lost 6 bases, J lost 8 bases, and 16 bases lay in between. The CDR3 protein is CASRGPYSGEAFF. CDR3 in DNA: TGTGCCAGCAGGGGTCCGTACTCAGGAGAAGCTTTCTTT.

This clonotype was recorded at least ten times. The chain carries TRBV3-1 and TRBJ2-1; D is uncertain. V was cut by 4 bases and J by 0 bases, with 10 bases left in between. The CDR3 consists of 15 residues. Germline values: CDR1 LGHDT, CDR2 YNNKEL (reference sequence). The CDR3 nucleotides are TGTGCCAGCAGCCCTCAGCGTAGCTCCTACAATGAGCAGTTCTTC. Translated, it gives CASSPQRSSYNEQFF.

This clonotype has at least ten counts. The J gene is TRBJ2-1, the V gene TRBV5-5, with D perhaps TRBD1 (6 bases). Germline V CDR1 and CDR2: SGHKS, YYEKEE (reference sequence). Trimming removed 0 bases at V and 5 bases at J, with 12 bases between. The CDR3 runs 15 residues. CDR3: CASSLEGTRNNEQFF. The CDR3 DNA reads as TGTGCCAGCAGCTTGGAAGGGACACGAAACAATGAGCAGTTCTTC.

This clonotype has ten or more counts. CDR3 in DNA: TGTGCCAGCAGCCCATGGGAGGGGCCTACTTTGAGTTGGGTGGAGACCCAGTACTTC. It is translated as CASSPWEGPTLSWVETQYF. The chain uses TRBV7-6 and TRBJ2-5; 7 nucleotides agree with TRBD2. CDR3 size: 19 residues. From germline, CDR1 is SGHVS and CDR2 FNYEAQ. With 5 bases clipped from V and 5 bases from J, the junction kept 23 bases outside the gene matches.

There are many counts of this clonotype. The chain joins TRBV20-1 to TRBJ2-7; 8 nucleotides agree with TRBD1. Germline V gives CDR1 DFQATT, CDR2 SNEGSKA (reference sequence). Trimming removed 1 base from V and 4 bases from J; junction bases left unmatched: 6. CDR3 length equals 14 residues. CDR3 amino acids: CSARVPGQEYEQYF. The CDR3 DNA reads as TGCAGTGCTAGAGTCCCGGGACAGGAGTACGAGCAGTACTTC.

This clonotype appeared many times. In DNA form, the CDR3 reads TGTGCCTGGAGTGTACGCCAGAATCTGGTTGAAAAACTGTTTTTT. Translating it yields CAWSVRQNLVEKLFF. This sequence joins TRBV30 and TRBJ1-4; no reliable D call. Germline values: CDR1 GTSNPN, CDR2 SVGIG (reference sequence). V was trimmed by 0 bases and J by 7 bases, leaving 15 bases between them. This CDR3 has 15 amino acids.

Ten or more counts support this clonotype. The chain recombines TRBV4-2 with TRBJ2-3, with TRBD1 identical over 7 bases. After removal of 6 bases from V and 4 bases from J, the junction contained 7 bases not matched to a gene. CDR1 and CDR2 (germline): LGHNA, YNFKEQ. The CDR3 is 14 residues long. CDR3 region: CASRAGGDSDTQYF. In DNA form, the CDR3 reads TGTGCCAGCAGGGCAGGGGGAGATTCAGATACGCAGTATTTT.

The chain employs TRBV11-2 and TRBJ2-7; 10 bases are shared with TRBD2. The CDR3 has 16 amino acids. Germline V gene lookup returns CDR1 SGHAT and CDR2 FQNNGV. V lost 5 bases and J lost 2; bases outside the gene matches: 9. The CDR3 nucleotides read TGTGCCAGCAGCCATCATCTAGCGGGGGTTACCTACGAGCAGTACGTC. This encodes CASSHHLAGVTYEQYV.

This clonotype was observed many times. This rearrangement joins TRBV7-2 to TRBJ2-7; maybe TRBD1 (6 bases). Germline CDR1 SGHTA, CDR2 FQGNSA. The CDR3 is made up of 15 amino acids. The V and J ends lost 2 bases and 3 bases respectively, with 14 bases between them. The CDR3 is CASSLSSGQVYEQYF. The CDR3 region has the DNA TGTGCCAGCAGCTTAAGCTCGGGACAAGTCTACGAGCAGTACTTC. Variable domain in full (rest from reference TRBV7-2 and TRBJ2-7): GAGVSQSPSNKVTEKGKDVELRCDPISGHTALYWYRQSLGQGLEFLIYFQGNSAPDKSGLPSDRFSAERTGGSVSTLTIQRTQQEDSAVYLCASSLSSGQVYEQYFGPGTRLTVT.

In this sample, this clonotype turned up a few times. V is TRBV24-1 and J is TRBJ1-5, with TRBD1 identical over 11 bases. Germline CDR1 KGHDR, CDR2 SFDVKD. With 9 bases clipped from V and 3 bases from J, the junction kept 12 bases outside the gene matches. The CDR3 runs 17 residues. In DNA, the CDR3 is TGTGCCACCGCGGGACAGGGGGGGATCGGGAACAATCAGCCCCAGCATTTT. It specifies CATAGQGGIGNNQPQHF.

This clonotype has just a few counts. The chain has TRBV6-2 or TRBV6-3 and TRBJ2-7; 13 bases match TRBD2. V lost 6 bases and J lost 7; bases outside the gene matches: 9. Germline CDR1 MNHEY, CDR2 SVGEGT. This CDR3 comprises 15 residues. CDR3 protein: CASSRTSGSPGEQYF. CDR3 DNA: TGTGCCAGCAGCCGGACTAGCGGGAGTCCGGGAGAGCAGTACTTC.

The rearrangement joins TRBV29-1 to TRBJ2-1, with D perhaps TRBD2 (5 bases). The CDR3 totals 13 residues. With 2 bases removed from V and 8 bases from J, the gap between germline ends came to 13 bases. Per the germline V gene, CDR1 is SQVTM and CDR2 is ANQGSEA. CDR3 region: CSVERGIGDEQFF. The DNA for the CDR3 is TGCAGCGTTGAACGGGGAATAGGCGATGAGCAGTTCTTC.

This clonotype showed up many times. The chain uses TRBV29-1 and TRBJ1-2; maybe TRBD1 (6 bases). The CDR3 runs 13 residues. The germline V and J ends were trimmed by 8 bases and 4 bases, with 17 bases remaining between them. The germline gives CDR1 SQVTM, CDR2 ANQGSEA. CDR3 residues: CSTTQGNGYGYTF. CDR3 DNA sequence: TGCAGCACCACACAGGGTAACGGCTATGGCTACACCTTC.

At least ten counts were recorded for this clonotype. This chain joins TRBV28 and TRBJ2-7, with no clear D. The CDR3 covers 15 residues. The germline V gene has CDR1 MDHEN and CDR2 SYDVKM. V was pared by 6 bases and J by 1 base, with 16 bases between. The chain's CDR3 is CASRSTRLGSYEQYF. The DNA for the CDR3 is TGTGCCAGCAGGTCGACGCGTTTGGGGTCCTACGAGCAGTACTTC.

The table lists this clonotype with many counts. V is TRBV7-9 and J is TRBJ2-3; D ambiguous. V lost 7 bases and J lost 2, with 10 bases in between. The CDR3 sequence is 13 residues long. CDR1 and CDR2 from the germline V gene are SEHNR and FQNEAQ (reference sequence). For the CDR3, the DNA is TGTGCCAGCACCCCCGGGTACACAGATACGCAGTATTTT. Its protein product is CASTPGYTDTQYF. The complete variable domain, with remaining parts taken from reference TRBV7-9 and TRBJ2-3, reads DTGVSQNPRHKITKRGQNVTFRCDPISEHNRLYWYRQTLGQGPEFLTYFQNEAQLEKSRLLSDRFSAERPKGSFSTLEIQRTEQGDSAMYLCASTPGYTDTQYFGPGTRLTVL.

This clonotype has just a few counts. V and J are TRBV11-2 and TRBJ2-7; 13 positions agree with TRBD2. From germline, CDR1 is SGHAT and CDR2 FQNNGV. The CDR3 length is 15 residues. V shed 6 bases and J 6 bases; nucleotides not matched to a gene: 8. The CDR3 reads CASRPTSGRAAEQYF. The CDR3 coding sequence is TGTGCCAGCAGACCCACTAGCGGGAGGGCCGCCGAGCAGTACTTC.

This clonotype was found many times. V usage is TRBV7-8 and J usage is TRBJ2-1; 9 positions match TRBD1. CDR1 SGHVS and CDR2 FQNEAQ come from the germline V gene. Unmatched junction bases numbered 10, after V lost 5 bases and J lost 5 bases. This CDR3 is 16 amino acids long. CDR3 sequence: CASSPKRQGDHNEQFF. The DNA for the CDR3 is TGTGCCAGCAGCCCGAAAAGACAGGGGGACCACAATGAGCAGTTCTTC. Full variable domain (remainder filled in from reference TRBV7-8 and TRBJ2-1): GAGVSQSPRYKVAKRGQDVALRCDPISGHVSLFWYQQALGQGPEFLTYFQNEAQLDKSGLPSDRFFAERPEGSVSTLKIQRTQQEDSAVYLCASSPKRQGDHNEQFFGPGTRLTVL.

The table lists this clonotype with many counts. The gene calls are TRBV4-2 and TRBJ1-6, with 8 nucleotides matching TRBD1. Germline-derived CDR1 and CDR2 are LGHNA and YNFKEQ. This CDR3 region has 15 residues. V shed 0 bases and J 8 bases; nucleotides not matched to a gene: 3. The DNA of the CDR3 is TGTGCCAGCAGCCAAGAAAGACAGGGGTATTCACCCCTCCACTTT. The encoded protein is CASSQERQGYSPLHF.

This clonotype was picked up many times. This chain links TRBV3-1 with TRBJ1-1, with D perhaps matching TRBD1 (5 bases). The germline V gene has CDR1 LGHDT and CDR2 YNNKEL (reference sequence). The length of the CDR3 is 17 residues. V lost 4 bases, J lost 4 bases, and 22 bases lay in between. The CDR3 is CASSPRIRQYGATEAFF. In DNA form, the CDR3 reads TGTGCCAGCAGCCCCCGAATTCGACAGTATGGGGCCACTGAAGCTTTCTTT.

Ten or more counts support this clonotype. CDR3 residues: CASSLRDEQFF. Written as DNA, the CDR3 is TGTGCCAGCAGCTTACGTGATGAGCAGTTCTTC. The chain employs TRBV28 and TRBJ2-1; no definite D call. Between the trimmed V and J ends, which lost 6 bases and 8 bases, there was a span of 8 bases. This CDR3 is 11 amino acids long. In germline, CDR1 is MDHEN, CDR2 SYDVKM. The complete variable domain, with remaining parts taken from reference TRBV28 and TRBJ2-1, reads DVKVTQSSRYLVKRTGEKVFLECVQDMDHENMFWYRQDPGLGLRLIYFSYDVKMKEKGDIPEGYSVSREKKERFSLILESASTNQTSMYLCASSLRDEQFFGPGTRLTVL.

This clonotype has a count of ten or more. V and J are TRBV20-1 and TRBJ2-1; D possibly matches TRBD1 or TRBD2 (6 bases each). The V gene's germline CDR1 is DFQATT and CDR2 SNEGSKA (reference sequence). With 2 bases removed from V and 7 bases from J, the gap between germline ends came to 21 bases. The CDR3 covers 16 residues. The CDR3 DNA reads as TGCAGTGCTAGATTTCCGAGGGGGGTAATGAGGAATGAGCAGTTCTTC. Amino acids: CSARFPRGVMRNEQFF.

This clonotype came up many times. This chain uses TRBV11-2 with TRBJ2-1, with 10 bases matching TRBD2. Unmatched junction bases numbered 4, after V lost 2 bases and J lost 0 bases. The germline gives CDR1 SGHAT, CDR2 FQNNGV. The CDR3 sequence is 17 residues long. This CDR3 reads CASSLLAGVVSYNEQFF. The CDR3 region has the DNA TGTGCCAGCAGCTTACTAGCGGGGGTCGTCTCCTACAATGAGCAGTTCTTC. The full variable domain, completed using reference TRBV11-2 and TRBJ2-1, is EAGVAQSPRYKIIEKRQSVAFWCNPISGHATLYWYQQILGQGPKLLIQFQNNGVVDDSQLPKDRFSAERLKGVDSTLKIQPAKLEDSAVYLCASSLLAGVVSYNEQFFGPGTRLTVL.

This clonotype was recorded at least ten times. The rearrangement joins TRBV28 to TRBJ1-3; TRBD1 is a possible D gene (6 bases). The CDR3 loop spans 14 amino acids. The germline V gene encodes CDR1 MDHEN and CDR2 SYDVKM. V gave up 8 bases and J gave up 0 bases, with 11 bases separating them. CDR3 sequence: CASRGGGSGNTIYF. CDR3 DNA sequence: TGTGCCAGCCGAGGGGGAGGCTCTGGAAACACCATATATTTT.

This chain links TRBV28 with TRBJ1-1; D might be TRBD1 (6 bases). The CDR3 consists of 14 residues. With 7 bases removed from V and 8 bases from J, the gap between germline ends came to 20 bases. Germline CDR1 MDHEN, CDR2 SYDVKM. The CDR3 nucleotides read TGTGCCAGCAACCGGGGGGCCCTCCCAACCGAAGCTTTCTTT. Translating gives CASNRGALPTEAFF. Based on the CDR3 plus reference TRBV28 and TRBJ1-1, the full variable domain is DVKVTQSSRYLVKRTGEKVFLECVQDMDHENMFWYRQDPGLGLRLIYFSYDVKMKEKGDIPEGYSVSREKKERFSLILESASTNQTSMYLCASNRGALPTEAFFGQGTRLTVV.

The gene calls are TRBV15 and TRBJ1-3; D may be TRBD1 (5 bases). From germline, CDR1 is LNHNV and CDR2 YYDKDF (reference sequence). Trimming pared 3 bases from V and 0 bases from J, leaving 15 bases between. The CDR3 consists of 17 residues. DNA of the CDR3: TGTGCCACCAGCAGGGATAAGGGGCTGGGCTCTGGAAACACCATATATTTT. Protein sequence: CATSRDKGLGSGNTIYF.

This chain links TRBV12-3 or TRBV12-4 with TRBJ2-3; 9 nucleotides agree with TRBD2. V shed 5 bases, J shed 0 bases, and the junction held 3 bases outside the gene matches. The CDR3 has 15 residues. The CDR3 protein is CASSTGTSSTDTQYF. Here the CDR3 DNA reads TGTGCCAGCAGTACCGGGACTAGCAGCACAGATACGCAGTATTTT.

This clonotype was recorded many times. The chain employs TRBV20-1 and TRBJ2-5; perhaps TRBD2 as D (5 bases). Trimming cost V 6 bases and J 2 bases, with 16 bases left between them. The CDR3 contains 14 residues. Per the germline V gene, CDR1 is DFQATT and CDR2 is SNEGSKA (reference sequence). Here the CDR3 DNA reads TGCAGTGCAAACACCGGGGAAGCGCAAGAGACCCAGTACTTC. As protein: CSANTGEAQETQYF.

This clonotype was observed a few times. V is TRBV7-2 and J is TRBJ1-6, with a tentative D call TRBD1 (5 bases). CDR3 length equals 14 residues. The V and J ends lost 1 base and 5 bases respectively, with 6 bases between them. Germline V gives CDR1 SGHTA, CDR2 FQGNSA. The CDR3 region is CASSLGGDNSPLHF. CDR3 coding DNA: TGTGCCAGCAGCTTAGGAGGGGATAATTCACCCCTCCACTTT.

The CDR3 here is CASSHAGDANYGYTF. Written as DNA, the CDR3 is TGTGCCAGCAGCCACGCAGGGGATGCTAACTATGGCTACACCTTC. The chain employs TRBV5-5 and TRBJ1-2, with D perhaps matching TRBD1 (6 bases). Germline V gene data show CDR1 as SGHKS and CDR2 as YYEKEE (reference sequence). The length of the CDR3 is 15 residues. Trimming removed 4 bases at V and 0 bases at J, with 13 bases between.